What follows are 3 T cell receptor beta chains derived from one specimen sequenced in a study of blood T cells in healthy people across ages. A second PCR of about 6 to 11 cycles used a sample-barcoded 5' primer and a J-beta primer mix. TCRdb itself ran the 5' RACE reads through MiXCR, one entry per CDR3 protein. Here the sample spans around 750,000 distinct CDR3 sequences, 53% being singletons. The sequenced sample consisted of blood. The receptors come from a man aged 80 or over in good health.

The J gene is TRBJ2-7, the V gene TRBV20-1; D is perhaps TRBD2 (6 bases). The germline V and J ends were trimmed by 3 bases and 2 bases, with 23 bases remaining between them. Germline CDR1 is DFQATT and CDR2 is SNEGSKA (reference sequence). The CDR3 has 17 amino acids. The CDR3 DNA reads as TGCAGTGCTAGTCCCGGGACTCAGCCTATTGCGACCTACGAGCAGTACTTC. Protein product: CSASPGTQPIATYEQYF.

The chain carries TRBV14 and TRBJ2-6; 7 positions agree with TRBD1. V trimming: 5 bases; J trimming: 0 bases; junction bases outside the gene matches: 4. Germline V gene data show CDR1 as SGHDN and CDR2 as FVKESK. CDR3 length equals 16 residues. The CDR3 region has the DNA TGTGCCAGCAGCTTCACAGGGGCCTCTGGGGCCAACGTCCTGACTTTC. It specifies CASSFTGASGANVLTF.

The V and J genes are TRBV29-1 and TRBJ1-5; D is ambiguous. V lost 4 bases and J lost 5, with 9 bases in between. Germline V CDR1 and CDR2: SQVTM, ANQGSEA. CDR3 length: 12 amino acids. CDR3 DNA: TGCAGCGTTGGAACGGAATATCAGCCCCAGCATTTT. Translation gives CSVGTEYQPQHF. Full variable domain (missing parts from reference TRBV29-1 and TRBJ1-5): SAVISQKPSRDICQRGTSLTIQCQVDSQVTMMFWYRQQPGQSLTLIATANQGSEATYESGFVIDKFPISRPNLTFSTLTVSNMSPEDSSIYLCSVGTEYQPQHFGDGTRLSIL.